This T cell receptor beta chain was obtained from a study of shared clonotypes between healthy human individuals. Study findings and constraints: Generally, naive subsets (rather than memory subsets) showed larger estimated richness. Compared with clonotypes that all four donors shared, non-shared clonotypes had lower generation probabilities.

The germline CDR1 and CDR2 sequences are SNHLY and FYNNEI. The CDR3 spans 13 residues. V gave up 7 bases and J gave up 10 bases; unmatched junction bases: 7. Sequencing used immunoSEQ multiplex PCR; TCRdb keeps in-frame clones, though not all of them. The data show approximately 2.5 million clones, with more than 85% seen just once and 0.36% held by the top ten. Notes on this clone: Its antigen is undetermined.

The source material was naive CD4+ T cells from PBMCs. The subset is: CD45RA+ positively selected. This receptor was obtained from a man younger than 35 in good health. Some clones in this sample may be carry-over from other donors' samples. The J gene is TRBJ1-6, the V gene TRBV2, with 7 bases aligning to TRBD1. In DNA, the CDR3 is TGTGCCAGCACCAGGGACAGTCGATCACCCCTCCACTTT. This codes for CASTRDSRSPLHF. The full variable domain, with the rest looked up from reference TRBV2 and TRBJ1-6, is EPEVTQTPSHQVTQMGQEVILRCVPISNHLYFYWYRQILGQKVEFLVSFYNNEISEKSEIFDDQFSVERPDGSNFTLKIRSTKLEDSAMYFCASTRDSRSPLHFGNGTRLTVT.